This T cell receptor beta chain was found in a study of T cells after posttransplantation cyclophosphamide. Study results and limitations: Donor-recipient repertoire similarity was low at 1-2 months, rising over year one. TRB clonality was highly associated with recipient CMV seropositivity and reactivation.

The CDR3 is 14 amino acids. The table came from immunoSEQ multiplex PCR; TCRdb's copy has only in-frame clones and leaves some out. The sample comprises some 61,000 clones, about 93% of which are singletons, and roughly 2.9% rests with the top ten. In regard to this clone: Its antigen is as yet unknown.

The rearrangement joins TRBV21-1 to TRBJ1-1; the D segment call TRBD1 is taken from the table without a DNA check. TRBV21-1 is a listed pseudogene. Sequencing used PBMCs. This TCR derives from a woman aged 30 to 39 in good health and a related stem cell transplant donor. This chain's CDR3 is CASSTLGQNTEAFF. The CDR3 nucleotides read TGTGCCAGCAGCACCCTGGGACAAAACACTGAAGCTTTCTTT.